This T cell receptor beta chain was identified in a study of cytotoxic CD8 clonotypes in ibrutinib-treated CLL. Study information: Mean yields were roughly 240,000 productive templates and under 100,000 productive rearrangements per sample. Study-wide findings and caveats: Sampling times, which were not matched between the groups, differed between sustained-remission patients and progressing patients.

The germline gives CDR1 SGDLS, CDR2 YYNGEE. The CDR3 is made up of 16 amino acids. The trim removed 5 bases at V and 4 bases at J, leaving 12 bases unmatched. Deep sequencing aimed at 1 in 200,000 to 1 in 1 million T cells' resolution. The protocol was immunoSEQ multiplex PCR, while the TCRdb copy is restricted to in-frame clones and leaves out a portion. This table has 150,000 to 200,000 clones, about 80% appearing once. In regard to this clone: Its specificity is unknown.

This TCR was recovered from a human donor with chronic lymphocytic leukemia. The chain joins TRBV9 to TRBJ2-1, with 7 bases identical to TRBD2. Sequenced here: PBMCs, sampled after 12 months of ibrutinib treatment. In DNA, the CDR3 is TGTGCCAGCAGTGCCACCCAAGCGGGGTTATACAATGAGCAGTTCTTC. It yields the protein CASSATQAGLYNEQFF.